The 18 T cell receptor beta chains in this list originate from one sample, sequenced in a study of liver allograft versus peripheral blood T cells. Study background: A comparison was made between T cell receptor repertoires in transplanted livers and those in recipients' peripheral blood.

Each CDR3 protein gets one entry after TCRdb re-called the reads with MiXCR. The sample gives some 1,500 distinct CDR3 sequences, approximately 11% of which show up once; 8% is in the top ten. The source of these receptors is a human patient who had a liver transplant. Some T cells may be the graft donor's.

In this sample, this clonotype is medium-sized. This rearrangement joins TRBV6-8 to TRBJ2-5; 7 nucleotides match TRBD1. Losses at the gene ends were 2 bases for V and 5 bases for J; bases not matched to a gene: 29. Germline values: CDR1 MNHGY, CDR2 SAAAGT. The CDR3 runs 22 residues. The CDR3 spells CASSYGGDPPGPGQVDWETQYF. The CDR3 region has the DNA TGTGCCAGCAGTTACGGGGGTGACCCCCCCGGCCCTGGACAGGTCGATTGGGAGACCCAGTACTTC.

The J gene is TRBJ2-7, the V gene TRBV3-1, with D maybe TRBD2 (5 bases). The V end lost 4 bases, the J end lost 2 bases, and 9 bases lay between the germline ends. Germline V CDR1 and CDR2: LGHDT, YNNKEL (reference sequence). The length of the CDR3 is 13 residues. The CDR3 coding sequence is TGTGCCAGCAGCCCCCGGGAAGCCTACGAGCAGTACTTC. Translating it yields CASSPREAYEQYF.

This clonotype is judged medium-sized (0.01 to 0.1%). This chain joins TRBV20-1 and TRBJ2-5, with D maybe TRBD1 (5 bases). Germline CDR1 is DFQATT and CDR2 is SNEGSKA (reference sequence). The CDR3 spans 15 residues. V lost 1 base to trimming and J lost 2 bases, with 14 bases between them. For the CDR3, the DNA is TGCAGTGCTAGAGGGAGAGGCAGGGCTCAAGAGACCCAGTACTTC. This encodes CSARGRGRAQETQYF.

This clonotype is deemed medium-sized. This sequence joins TRBV19 and TRBJ2-4; 8 bases map to TRBD2. Germline CDR1 is LNHDA and CDR2 is SQIVND (reference sequence). The CDR3 spans 17 residues. The ends lost 5 bases at V and 3 bases at J; junction bases unmatched: 12. CDR3 sequence: CASSARRTSTGKNIQYF. DNA of the CDR3: TGTGCCAGTAGTGCCCGTAGGACTAGCACTGGCAAAAACATTCAGTACTTC.

In its sample, this clonotype is medium-sized (0.01 to 0.1%). The chain couples TRBV7-9 to TRBJ1-2, with TRBD1 matching 9 bases. The CDR3 has 18 amino acids. CDR1 is SEHNR and CDR2 is FQNEAQ in the germline V gene (reference sequence). The trim removed 1 base at V and 2 bases at J, leaving 11 bases unmatched. The CDR3 bases are TGTGCCAGCAGCTTAGAGATGGACAGGGGAGAGTGGAACTATGGCTACACCTTC. Encoded protein: CASSLEMDRGEWNYGYTF. Looking up the rest from reference TRBV7-9 and TRBJ1-2 gives the full variable domain: DTGVSQNPRHKITKRGQNVTFRCDPISEHNRLYWYRQTLGQGPEFLTYFQNEAQLEKSRLLSDRFSAERPKGSFSTLEIQRTEQGDSAMYLCASSLEMDRGEWNYGYTFGSGTRLTVV.

This clonotype was observed many times. The chain has TRBV19 and TRBJ1-1; no clear D. CDR3 length: 14 residues. In germline, CDR1 is LNHDA, CDR2 SQIVND (reference sequence). The germline V and J ends were trimmed by 7 bases and 1 base, with 13 bases remaining between them. DNA of the CDR3: TGTGCCAGTACGCCGGGTTCGGCGAACACTGAAGCTTTCTTT. This encodes CASTPGSANTEAFF.

This clonotype is medium-sized in the sample. This chain connects TRBV6-5 to TRBJ1-1, with 10 nucleotides matching TRBD1. The CDR3 consists of 16 residues. V lost 6 bases and J lost 4; bases outside the gene matches: 11. Germline CDR1 reads MNHEY; CDR2 reads SVGAGI. This CDR3 reads CASRDDRGRVGTEAFF. CDR3 DNA sequence: TGTGCCAGCAGGGACGACAGGGGGCGCGTAGGCACTGAAGCTTTCTTT.

Judged by abundance, this clonotype is medium-sized. This chain links TRBV12-3 or TRBV12-4 with TRBJ2-7; D call uncertain. V lost 3 bases to trimming and J lost 3 bases, with 15 bases between them. The CDR3 totals 15 residues. The CDR3, as DNA: TGTGCCAGCAGTTTCTACTCCGCCTATGACTACGAGCAGTACTTC. This gives the protein CASSFYSAYDYEQYF.

Of note for this clonotype: A read error likely explains this, since a far larger clone differs by one base. The chain has TRBV12-3 or TRBV12-4 and TRBJ1-5; D is perhaps TRBD1 (5 bases). Deletions cut 7 bases from V and 2 bases from J, with 12 bases between. The CDR3 extends over 14 amino acids. The CDR3 sequence is CASIRGYGNQPQHF. CDR3 nucleotides: TGTGCCAGCATTAGGGGATATGGCAATCAGCCCCAGCATTTT.

This clonotype is categorized as medium-sized. The rearrangement links TRBV7-9 to TRBJ2-7; D is unclear. CDR1 is SEHNR, CDR2 FQNEAQ, per germline (reference sequence). Between the trimmed V and J ends, which lost 0 bases and 5 bases, there was a span of 8 bases. This CDR3 is 13 amino acids long. CDR3 sequence (DNA): TGTGCCAGCAGCTTAGCGCCCCGAAACGAGCAGTACTTC. This encodes CASSLAPRNEQYF.

This clonotype is labeled as medium-sized. The chain joins TRBV20-1 to TRBJ2-7, with 8 bases matching TRBD2. CDR1 and CDR2 (germline): DFQATT, SNEGSKA (reference sequence). V trimming: 0 bases; J trimming: 5 bases; junction bases outside the gene matches: 12. This CDR3 comprises 16 residues. This chain's CDR3 is CSARDPRGAGANEQYF. CDR3 in DNA: TGCAGTGCTAGAGACCCTAGGGGAGCGGGAGCAAACGAGCAGTACTTC.

By sample share, this clonotype is medium-sized (0.01 to 0.1%). The chain combines TRBV12-3 or TRBV12-4 with TRBJ1-5, with D unclear. The CDR3 has 13 residues. Trimming took 6 bases from V and 1 from J, leaving 7 bases between them. CDR3 region: CASSQASNQPQHF. CDR3 coding DNA: TGTGCCAGCAGCCAGGCGAGCAATCAGCCCCAGCATTTT.

This clonotype ranks as medium-sized. The chain combines TRBV6-5 with TRBJ2-7; possible D gene TRBD1, 6 bases. This CDR3 has 15 residues. Germline V CDR1 and CDR2: MNHEY, SVGAGI. Trimming cost V 6 bases and J 0 bases, with 15 bases left between them. The CDR3 coding sequence is TGTGCCAGCAGAAGGACAGACTCAAGCTCCTACGAGCAGTACTTC. It translates to CASRRTDSSSYEQYF.

This clonotype was observed once. A far larger clone lies a single base away; this is likely a read error. V is TRBV7-2 and J is TRBJ2-7, with D unclear. There are 17 residues in the CDR3. V dropped 7 bases and J dropped 3 bases, with 25 bases sitting between them. Germline CDR1 SGHTA, CDR2 FQGNSA. The DNA of the CDR3 is TGTGCCAGCACCCCCTCGGCAGGCAGGCGGCGATTCTACGAGCAGTACTTC. Its protein is CASTPSAGRRRFYEQYF. The whole variable domain, remainder taken from reference TRBV7-2 and TRBJ2-7, is GAGVSQSPSNKVTEKGKDVELRCDPISGHTALYWYRQSLGQGLEFLIYFQGNSAPDKSGLPSDRFSAERTGGSVSTLTIQRTQQEDSAVYLCASTPSAGRRRFYEQYFGPGTRLTVT.

A note on this clonotype: This is likely an artifact of a read error, given a far larger clone one base away. V and J are TRBV6-2 or TRBV6-3 and TRBJ2-3; 8 nucleotides agree with TRBD1. V gave up 4 bases and J gave up 6 bases; unmatched junction bases: 9. This CDR3 region has 15 residues. Germline CDR1 is MNHEY and CDR2 is SVGEGT. CDR3 amino acids: CASSWGAGGSDTQYF. CDR3 sequence (DNA): TGTGCCAGCAGTTGGGGAGCAGGGGGCTCGGATACGCAGTATTTT.

Sample share makes this clonotype medium-sized. The chain uses TRBV11-2 and TRBJ1-4, with 9 bases lining up with TRBD1. Germline CDR1 reads SGHAT; CDR2 reads FQNNGV. Germline trimming cut 5 bases from V and 5 bases from J; bases unmatched to any gene: 6. The CDR3 has 15 amino acids. The CDR3 sequence: CASSTSGTGNEKLFF. The CDR3 nucleotides read TGTGCCAGCAGCACTTCCGGGACAGGGAATGAAAAACTGTTTTTT.

Only a few counts were recorded for this clonotype. The gene calls are TRBV3-1 and TRBJ2-3, with D maybe TRBD2 (5 bases). The CDR3 is 14 amino acids. V shed 2 bases and J shed 6 bases, with 12 bases lying between them. Germline V gene lookup returns CDR1 LGHDT and CDR2 YNNKEL (reference sequence). Here the CDR3 reads CASSQRRVEDTQYF. The CDR3, as DNA: TGTGCCAGCAGCCAACGGCGGGTGGAGGATACGCAGTATTTT.

This clonotype was observed many times. The CDR3 nucleotides are TGTGCCAGCTCACCTTCGGGAAGCGTGAACACTGAAGCTTTCTTT. The encoded protein is CASSPSGSVNTEAFF. The chain is built from TRBV18 and TRBJ1-1, with D hard to call. Germline lookup yields CDR1 KGHSH and CDR2 LQKENI. Trimming left V 3 bases short and J 0 bases short, with 11 bases between. The CDR3 length is 15 residues.